This T cell receptor (beta chain) was captured in a study of CD8+CD57+ T cells in acquired aplastic anemia. Study details: An average of about 3.4 ug of DNA was obtained from sorted CD4+ and CD8+ cells.

Study-wide findings and caveats: The study found no significant CD8+ Simpson's diversity difference between patients and controls. Patients shared twenty-nine CD8+ CDR3 sequences with controls.

Per germline, CDR1 LNHDA and CDR2 SQIVND (reference sequence). Between the trimmed V and J ends, which lost 1 base and 10 bases, there was a span of 17 bases. The CDR3 is 15 residues long. It was genomic DNA that served as the template for profiling TCR beta VDJ and CDR3. TCRdb re-derived calls from the reads in MiXCR, one entry per CDR3 protein. The sample has some 280,000 distinct CDR3 sequences; approximately 55% are singletons. About this clonotype itself: Its antigen is currently unknown.

The sequencing input was sorted CD4+, CD8+, or CD8+CD57+ T cells (not recorded which) from PBMCs. The chain has TRBV19 and TRBJ2-1; D remains unclear. The origin of this receptor is a human donor with severe aplastic anemia or a healthy control (not recorded which). The CDR3 here is CASSIVAWKSYEQFF. The CDR3 DNA reads as TGTGCCAGTAGTATAGTGGCCTGGAAGTCCTACGAGCAGTTCTTC. The full variable domain, with the rest looked up from reference TRBV19 and TRBJ2-1, is DGGITQSPKYLFRKEGQNVTLSCEQNLNHDAMYWYRQDPGQGLRLIYYSQIVNDFQKGDIAEGYSVSREKKESFPLTVTSAQKNPTAFYLCASSIVAWKSYEQFFGPGTRLTVL.